This entry concerns a single TCR beta chain. Its antigen is unknown. Trimming took off 1 base at V and 7 bases at J, with 14 bases between the two ends. The CDR3 contains 14 residues. Germline V gene data show CDR1 as MGHRA and CDR2 as YSYEKL. There were TCR beta CDR3 regions amplified from RNA transcripts. HTBI primers were used for first-round RT-PCR of the TCR CDR3. MiXCR, run by TCRdb on the multiplex PCR reads, gives a single entry per CDR3 protein. The sample holds roughly 500,000 distinct CDR3 sequences; about 14% are singletons and the top ten take 5.5% to 7.5%. These data originate in a study of T cells in Graves' hyperthyroidism and ophthalmopathy. Findings and caveats of the study: Stable hyperthyroidism was told apart from ophthalmopathy by a model built on 13 V-J features. Ophthalmopathy, which appeared later, was predicted by the model a median roughly 6.5 months before onset. Most clonotypes expanded in the thyroid (above 0.001) were also present in blood.

The PBMCs were sourced from fresh peripheral blood (about 9.7 ml). This clonotype was sampled from a woman in her twenties or thirties with Graves' hyperthyroidism that later progressed to Graves' ophthalmopathy. Sequenced sample: blood. The gene calls are TRBV4-1 and TRBJ2-7, with TRBD1 as a possible D gene (5 bases). CDR3: CASSQGFVRTEQYF. The CDR3 nucleotides are TGCGCCAGCAGCCAAGGATTTGTTAGGACAGAGCAGTACTTC.